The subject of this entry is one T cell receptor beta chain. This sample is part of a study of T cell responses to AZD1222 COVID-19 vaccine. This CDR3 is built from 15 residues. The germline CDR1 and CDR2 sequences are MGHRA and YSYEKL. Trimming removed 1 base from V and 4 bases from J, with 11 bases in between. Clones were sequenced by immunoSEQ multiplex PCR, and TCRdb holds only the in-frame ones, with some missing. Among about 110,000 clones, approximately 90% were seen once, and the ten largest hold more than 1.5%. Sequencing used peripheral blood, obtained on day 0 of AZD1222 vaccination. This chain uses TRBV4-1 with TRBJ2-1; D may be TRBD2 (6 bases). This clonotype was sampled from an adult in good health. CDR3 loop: CASSQVPAGYNEQFF. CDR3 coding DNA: TGCGCCAGCAGCCAAGTTCCCGCGGGATACAATGAGCAGTTCTTC.